This T cell receptor (beta chain) was identified in a study of cytomegalovirus exposure and HLA in healthy donors (dated 2017 in TCRdb). With respect to the entire study: According to an earlier analysis of several hundred of the donors, about 190 million T cells yielded 90 million to 130 million unique TCR beta sequences and about 300 Gb of sequence data. In an earlier analysis of 587 of the donors, high-throughput TCR beta sequencing was used to judge whether each TCR beta V gene segment behaved as functional or pseudogenic. The study aimed to test whether signatures of past pathogen exposure could be identified by cataloging public T cell receptors. About 300 gigabases of sequencing data and tens of millions of unique TCR sequences were included in an early release covering around 650 HLA-typed donors. In a later analysis, previously published TCR beta repertoires from roughly 710 donors were re-analyzed and high-resolution HLA genotyping was added so that TCR occurrence patterns could be studied. To predict cytomegalovirus infection status, the study brought together high-throughput TCR immunosequencing, statistical association of individual TCRs with disease status, and machine learning. The T cell repertoires of about 700 subjects were profiled by immunosequencing and related to cytomegalovirus serostatus. In a later genetic analysis, genome-wide SNP genotypes for about 55% of the 666 donors were used, and that subset was treated as a discovery cohort. Across about 370 genotyped donors of the cohort, an average of roughly 230,000 unique TCR beta nucleotide sequences per donor were sequenced, and roughly 20% of those sequences were non-productive. A separate validation cohort of about 110 different subjects was used in addition to the roughly 720-subject first cohort. Donor age, sex, ethnicity and CMV serostatus were compiled alongside the repertoire data. Typing coverage varied by locus: about 629-640 donors for A, B, C, DRB1 and DQB1; some 520 for DQA1; over 600 for DPA1; approximately 490 for DPB1. HLA typing covered class I and class II loci at four-digit resolution. Rather than drawing on any new phenotypic data, the later analysis identified candidate immune exposures from TCR beta sequences and the way those sequences occurred across donors. Four to six DR-DQ haplotypes were handled as single units for association and clustering, since linkage in the cohort was strong. All discovery cohort repertoires had been generated using a single sequencing platform. Of the roughly 400 genotyped donors, about 80% fell in the genetic ancestry cluster associated with self-reported Caucasian donors. What the work shows at the level of the full study, not this receptor alone: A few of the identified cytomegalovirus-associated TCR beta chains were confirmed in vitro to be specific for cytomegalovirus antigens. Strong co-occurrence of HLA alleles, especially DR and DQ, made assigning TCR associations to individual alleles difficult. In a later analysis, most CMV-associated TCR beta chains were found to appear HLA-restricted, with HLA associations seemingly driven largely by CMV exposure. CMV serostatus was the only immune exposure information available for the cohort. Correlated functional status among segregating V segments might be attributable to linkage disequilibrium, but an unknown experimental factor could not be ruled out. In a later analysis, several top co-occurrence clusters were reported to appear linked to parvovirus B19, influenza, CMV and Epstein-Barr virus. This cohort had only TCR beta chains sequenced, and the lack of alpha or paired-chain data limited which features could be detected. The earlier analysis of almost 600 of the donors excluded about 16 rarely observed V segments, including chromosome 9 orphons, because counts were too low. A total of 150 to 200 TCR beta chains were listed by the study as associated with cytomegalovirus. Presence/absence analyses assumed roughly uniform sequencing depth across donors, an assumption that may not hold. A later analysis found that TCR association rates varied across HLA loci, with DRB1 alleles showing the most associated TCRs and HLA-C alleles the fewest. V-gene and J-gene trimming of TCR beta chains was associated with a missense DCLRE1C variant in a later genetic analysis, and the association was replicated in an independent cohort. A group of highly shared sequence variants was considered likely to be a technical artifact of the sequencing pipeline. A later genetic analysis reported fewer N-insertions in productive TCRs among donors in an Asian-associated ancestry cluster than the roughly 700-donor mean. While some public TCRs were present in many individuals, most TCR sequences turned up only very rarely across donors. According to the authors, the approach could potentially be generalized to other disease states and immunological phenotypes. The classifier was reported to diagnose cytomegalovirus status with high specificity and sensitivity in both the original and validation cohorts. Because HLA typing was missing for some donors at each locus, association tests included only the typed subset. A further reported finding was that TCR beta sequences accurately predicted the HLA-A and HLA-B alleles for most subjects in the first cohort. Compared with equally common non-associated chains, HLA-associated TCR beta chains in a later analysis were more clonally expanded and had lower generation probabilities. A later analysis associated 15,000 to 20,000 TCR beta sequences with specific HLA alleles at a false discovery rate of 0.05. In an earlier analysis of fewer than 750 of the donors, most TCR beta V segments were observed in productive rearrangements about 87% or about 30% of the time, broadly matching IMGT annotations.

Comment on this clone: Its binding antigen is unknown. Base qualities are not provided; no much larger clone lies one nucleotide away.

The library was produced with the immunoSEQ multiplex PCR assay. A mixture of 60 forward primers for TCR Vbeta segments and 13 reverse primers for TCR Jbeta segments was used in the multiplex PCR. The CDR3 region of rearranged TCR beta genes was amplified from genomic DNA by a multiplex PCR assay. The Illumina HiSeq System was used to sequence the amplified TCR beta libraries as 87-base-pair reads. Per the original workflow: In a later analysis, approximately 74 million unique TCR beta chains were counted across the 650 to 750 repertoires, and roughly 9.9 million of these chains were shared by at least two donors. A nearest-neighbor algorithm error-corrected the raw reads and collapsed the reads into unique sequences, merging closely related sequences to remove PCR and sequencing errors. CDR3 sequences were aligned to IMGT reference sequences to assign V, D and J gene segments. For a sequence to be retained, at least a six-nucleotide match to both a V gene segment and a J gene segment was required. A rearrangement counted as productive if the CDR3 had no stop codons and remained in frame with V and J, and every other rearrangement counted as non-productive. Following IMGT convention, CDR3 was defined as the stretch from the second conserved V-encoded cysteine up to the conserved J-encoded phenylalanine. Sequences without an unambiguous match to a single V gene segment were excluded from the earlier analysis of over 500 of the donors. An earlier analysis of about 590 of the donors classified V segments as functional when productive rearrangements were above 56.7% and as segregating when the standard deviation between donors was above 5%. A statistical classification framework was developed to diagnose cytomegalovirus status using the catalog of TCR beta chain sequences. In a later analysis, TCR nucleotide sequences were compared against IMGT/GENE-DB human TR gene sequences so that V and J genes could be assigned. A later analysis assigned CDR3 sequences and most-parsimonious VDJ recombination scenarios with the TCRdist pipeline. In a later analysis, each TCR beta chain was defined by its CDR3 amino acid sequence together with its V-gene family, and reads lacking a unique V-gene family were excluded. As a way to deal with suspected cross-contamination and a sequencing artifact, a later analysis dropped roughly 600 nucleotide sequences that were highly shared and had low generation probability. In a later analysis, a clonal expansion index was calculated for each public chain from normalized within-repertoire ranks of inferred template counts. In a later analysis, generation probabilities were computed using a VDJ recombination model fitted to out-of-frame rearrangements, and the results were checked against IGoR. A later analysis scored TCR-TCR, TCR-HLA and TCR-CMV co-occurrence with hypergeometric tests, applying a repertoire-size bias correction to TCR pairs. To estimate false discovery rates, a later analysis permuted the HLA or CMV assignments 20 times. In a later analysis, co-occurring TCRs were grouped using DBSCAN, and TCRdist sequence similarity was added for clustering within HLA-allele-positive subsets. For co-occurrence clustering, repertoires with fewer than 30,000 or more than 120,000 public chains were excluded, along with about five repertoires with anomalous nucleotide sharing. This is the immuneACCESS table as TCRdb keeps it, with only in-frame sequences that have V and J called. A part of the clones is gone; compared with another copy, unresolved V genes explain less than half, and the rest is unexplained. V and J calls and clone size are copied from that table; D and trimming were computed from the DNA. The sample data list roughly 150,000 clones, and roughly 68% of these were observed just once. Around 9.3% of the sample belongs to the ten largest clones.

The cohort was made up of 500 to 800 healthy bone marrow donors. At the time of sampling, all cohort members were nominally healthy, though unrecorded immune exposures were likely present. The donor tested CMV seropositive and was one of the 289 seropositive cohort members. A peripheral blood sample was provided by each donor, and peripheral blood mononuclear cells were used for TCR beta sequencing. The Qiagen DNeasy Blood Extraction Kit was used to extract genomic DNA from the blood cell samples. This TCR was recovered from a man under 40 in good health and CMV-seropositive. Sequencing was done on a sample of PBMCs.

The DNA sequence follows: TGTGCCTGGAGCCCCTATGAAGCGGGAGTAGAGCAGTACTTC. Translated, this gives CAWSPYEAGVEQYF. Rearrangement joined TRBV30 to TRBJ2-7, with 8 middle bases fitting TRBD2. Here V drops 3 bases and J drops 7 bases, and the junction holds 11 bases not matched to any gene. The CDR3, cysteine through phenylalanine, is 14 amino acids long. CDR3 DNA only is kept here, 42 bases in frame from base 1. The germline V gene (reference sequence) yields GTSNPN for CDR1 and SVGIG for CDR2.